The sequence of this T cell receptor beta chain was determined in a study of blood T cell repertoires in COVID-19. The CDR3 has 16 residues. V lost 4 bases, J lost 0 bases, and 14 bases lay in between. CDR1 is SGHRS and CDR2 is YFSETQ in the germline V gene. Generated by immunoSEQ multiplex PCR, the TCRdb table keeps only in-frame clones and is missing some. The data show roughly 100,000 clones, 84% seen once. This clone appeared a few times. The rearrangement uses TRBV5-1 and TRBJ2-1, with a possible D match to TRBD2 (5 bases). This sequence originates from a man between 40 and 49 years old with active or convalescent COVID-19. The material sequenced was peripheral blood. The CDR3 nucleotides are TGCGCCAGCAGCCCCTTAGCGTCGAGCTCCTACAATGAGCAGTTCTTC. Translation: CASSPLASSSYNEQFF.